A selection of T cell receptor beta chains follows, all from one sample in a study of blood T cells in healthy people across ages. Each CDR3 protein gets one entry after TCRdb re-called the 5' RACE reads with MiXCR. The sample carries 2 million or so distinct CDR3 sequences, 49% recorded once. Input material: blood. The receptors were gathered from a woman between 35 and 50 years old in good health. Both conserved end residues are part of each CDR3. Fields, in order: clone size, D gene, J gene, V gene, CDR3 DNA, CDR3 protein. D genes are given only for firm matches. Some rows mark clone size as missing; the rest say once, few, many or name a class of expanded clone.

clone size: NA; D gene: NA; J gene: TRBJ2-5; V gene: TRBV20-1; CDR3 DNA: TGCAGTGCTAGACCAAGAGGGGCCAATGAGCAGTACTTC; CDR3 protein: CSARPRGANEQYF
clone size: NA; D gene: NA; J gene: TRBJ2-1; V gene: TRBV12-5; CDR3 DNA: TGTGCTAGTCACGGGGGGCGTATCCAAGAGACCCAGTTCTTC; CDR3 protein: CASHGGRIQETQFF
clone size: NA; D gene: NA; J gene: TRBJ2-7; V gene: TRBV27; CDR3 DNA: TGTGCCAGCAGTACGCCGACAATCTACGAGCAGTACTTC; CDR3 protein: CASSTPTIYEQYF
clone size: NA; D gene: TRBD2; J gene: TRBJ2-3; V gene: TRBV2; CDR3 DNA: TGTGCCAGCAGGGGACTAGTAGATACGCAGTATTTT; CDR3 protein: CASRGLVDTQYF
clone size: few; D gene: TRBD1; J gene: TRBJ2-5; V gene: TRBV25-1; CDR3 DNA: TGTGCCAGCAGTGAAGCCCTTCCTGCTCCGGACAGGTCCGAGACCCAGTACTTC; CDR3 protein: CASSEALPAPDRSETQYF
clone size: NA; D gene: NA; J gene: TRBJ2-4; V gene: TRBV5-1; CDR3 DNA: TGCGCCAGCAGCTGCACACGTCTACGGGGGAGCCTAAACATTCAGTACTTC; CDR3 protein: CASSCTRLRGSLNIQYF
clone size: NA; D gene: TRBD2; J gene: TRBJ2-3; V gene: TRBV7-2; CDR3 DNA: TGTGCCAGCAGCTTAGCGAGGACTAGCGCCGCAGATACGCAGTATTTT; CDR3 protein: CASSLARTSAADTQYF
clone size: NA; D gene: NA; J gene: TRBJ2-1; V gene: TRBV7-2; CDR3 DNA: TGTACCAGCAGATCCTACAATGAGCAGTTCTTC; CDR3 protein: CTSRSYNEQFF
clone size: NA; D gene: NA; J gene: TRBJ2-3; V gene: TRBV12-3/TRBV12-4; CDR3 DNA: TGTGCCAGCAGCAGTGAGGAGGCAGATACGCAGTATTTT; CDR3 protein: CASSSEEADTQYF
clone size: NA; D gene: NA; J gene: TRBJ1-2; V gene: TRBV3-1; CDR3 DNA: TGTGCCAGCAGCCAAGGTCGCGGCAATCTTTTCTATGGCTACACCTTC; CDR3 protein: CASSQGRGNLFYGYTF
clone size: few; D gene: NA; J gene: TRBJ2-1; V gene: TRBV7-9; CDR3 DNA: TGTGCCAGCAGCTTTTGGACCGGCTCCTACAATGAGCAGTTCTTC; CDR3 protein: CASSFWTGSYNEQFF
clone size: few; D gene: NA; J gene: TRBJ2-1; V gene: TRBV27; CDR3 DNA: TGTGCCAGCAGCCCCTCCGGGAGTCTTTTCAATGAGCAGTTCTTC; CDR3 protein: CASSPSGSLFNEQFF
clone size: few; D gene: NA; J gene: TRBJ1-4; V gene: TRBV24-1; CDR3 DNA: TGTGCCACCAGTGATCCAGGGTCCGCTAATGAAAAACTGTTTTTT; CDR3 protein: CATSDPGSANEKLFF
clone size: many; D gene: NA; J gene: TRBJ1-4; V gene: TRBV25-1; CDR3 DNA: TGTGCCAGCAGTAGACAGGCAACTAATGAAAAACTGTTTTTT; CDR3 protein: CASSRQATNEKLFF
clone size: NA; D gene: NA; J gene: TRBJ2-7; V gene: TRBV21-1; CDR3 DNA: TGTGCCAGCAGCAAAGCCGAAGGGACAGTGTACGAGCAGTACTTC; CDR3 protein: CASSKAEGTVYEQYF
clone size: few; D gene: TRBD1; J gene: TRBJ1-5; V gene: TRBV12-3/TRBV12-4; CDR3 DNA: TGTGCCAGCAGTTTAGGCCCCACAGGGGGTGGAGGACAGCCCCAGCATTTT; CDR3 protein: CASSLGPTGGGGQPQHF
clone size: few; D gene: NA; J gene: TRBJ2-3; V gene: TRBV7-6; CDR3 DNA: TGTGCCAGCAGCCTGCGTGGGTTGGCAGGGGCCTTTGATACGCAGTATTTT; CDR3 protein: CASSLRGLAGAFDTQYF
clone size: NA; D gene: TRBD2; J gene: TRBJ2-1; V gene: TRBV29-1; CDR3 DNA: TGCAGCGTAGGAGGAGCTAGCGGGAGGAACCAAGAGACCCAGTTCTTC; CDR3 protein: CSVGGASGRNQETQFF
clone size: NA; D gene: NA; J gene: TRBJ2-1; V gene: TRBV6-1; CDR3 DNA: TGTGCCAGCAGTGAACCGGAGACAGAGTACAATGAGCAGTTCTTC; CDR3 protein: CASSEPETEYNEQFF
clone size: NA; D gene: NA; J gene: TRBJ2-7; V gene: TRBV5-6; CDR3 DNA: TGTGCCAGCAGCCCGACGGGACGTATCGACGAGCAGTACTTC; CDR3 protein: CASSPTGRIDEQYF
clone size: NA; D gene: NA; J gene: TRBJ2-7; V gene: TRBV20-1; CDR3 DNA: TGCAGTGCTTTACTCCGACGGGGGCACTACGAGCAGTACTTC; CDR3 protein: CSALLRRGHYEQYF
clone size: NA; D gene: TRBD1; J gene: TRBJ1-2; V gene: TRBV6-1; CDR3 DNA: TGTGCCAGCAGTGGCCGACAGGGCAACTATGGCTACACCTTC; CDR3 protein: CASSGRQGNYGYTF
clone size: NA; D gene: TRBD2; J gene: TRBJ2-5; V gene: TRBV24-1; CDR3 DNA: TGTGCCACCAGTGTCCTGGGGGGGATCGGAGAGACCCAGTACTTC; CDR3 protein: CATSVLGGIGETQYF
clone size: NA; D gene: NA; J gene: TRBJ2-7; V gene: TRBV4-2; CDR3 DNA: TGTGCCAGCCGGGTCGCGGGGCTAAGCTCCTACGAGCAGTACTTC; CDR3 protein: CASRVAGLSSYEQYF
clone size: NA; D gene: NA; J gene: TRBJ1-4; V gene: TRBV4-3; CDR3 DNA: TGCGCCAGCAGCCAAGACTGGACGGCAACTAATGAAAAACTGTTTTTT; CDR3 protein: CASSQDWTATNEKLFF
clone size: NA; D gene: NA; J gene: TRBJ2-7; V gene: TRBV12-5; CDR3 DNA: TGTGCTACGAGACACTCCACAGCGAACTACGAGCAGTACTTC; CDR3 protein: CATRHSTANYEQYF
clone size: few; D gene: TRBD1; J gene: TRBJ2-6; V gene: TRBV7-2; CDR3 DNA: TGTGCCAGCAGGAAAGGGGGCACCGGGGCCAACGTCCTGACTTTC; CDR3 protein: CASRKGGTGANVLTF
clone size: NA; D gene: TRBD1; J gene: TRBJ1-5; V gene: TRBV12-3/TRBV12-4; CDR3 DNA: TGTGCCAGCAGTGCAAGCACAGGGGGTATCCAGCCCCAGCATTTT; CDR3 protein: CASSASTGGIQPQHF
clone size: NA; D gene: NA; J gene: TRBJ2-1; V gene: TRBV20-1; CDR3 DNA: TGCAGTGCTAGGGGGCAGTACTCCTACAATGAGCAGTTCTTC; CDR3 protein: CSARGQYSYNEQFF
clone size: few; D gene: NA; J gene: TRBJ1-2; V gene: TRBV25-1; CDR3 DNA: TGTGCCAGCAGTGAATCGGGCAGGGACTACTATGGCTACACCTTC; CDR3 protein: CASSESGRDYYGYTF
clone size: few; D gene: TRBD2; J gene: TRBJ2-7; V gene: TRBV28; CDR3 DNA: TGTGCCAGCAGGGGGGGGACGGTCTACGAGCAGTACTTC; CDR3 protein: CASRGGTVYEQYF
clone size: few; D gene: TRBD1; J gene: TRBJ2-1; V gene: TRBV12-3/TRBV12-4; CDR3 DNA: TGTGCCAGCAGCCGCGACAGGGATTACAATGAGCAGTTCTTC; CDR3 protein: CASSRDRDYNEQFF
clone size: once; D gene: NA; J gene: TRBJ2-1; V gene: TRBV5-1; CDR3 DNA: TGCGCCAGCAGCTGGGGTTCCGACCAGACCCAGTTCTTC; CDR3 protein: CASSWGSDQTQFF
clone size: once; D gene: NA; J gene: TRBJ1-6; V gene: TRBV12-3/TRBV12-4; CDR3 DNA: TGTGCCAGCAGTTTACTGGGAGGGAATTCACCCCTCCACTTT; CDR3 protein: CASSLLGGNSPLHF
clone size: NA; D gene: TRBD1; J gene: TRBJ2-1; V gene: TRBV29-1; CDR3 DNA: TGCAGCGGGGGACAGGGGCGAGGGAATGAGCAGTTCTTC; CDR3 protein: CSGGQGRGNEQFF
clone size: few; D gene: NA; J gene: TRBJ1-2; V gene: TRBV25-1; CDR3 DNA: TGTGCCAGCAGGCAGGACACCCGTGAGAACTATGGCTACACCTTC; CDR3 protein: CASRQDTRENYGYTF
clone size: few; D gene: NA; J gene: TRBJ1-5; V gene: TRBV7-2; CDR3 DNA: TGTGCCAGCAGCCAGCAGGGAGAACAGCCCCAGCATTTT; CDR3 protein: CASSQQGEQPQHF
clone size: few; D gene: NA; J gene: TRBJ2-1; V gene: TRBV24-1; CDR3 DNA: TGTGCCACCAGTGATTTAAAGGGCGATGAGCAGTTCTTC; CDR3 protein: CATSDLKGDEQFF
clone size: few; D gene: NA; J gene: TRBJ2-1; V gene: TRBV12-3/TRBV12-4; CDR3 DNA: TGTGCCAGCACCAACCAGGGGTTGGAGCAGTTCTTC; CDR3 protein: CASTNQGLEQFF
clone size: NA; D gene: NA; J gene: TRBJ2-4; V gene: TRBV5-1; CDR3 DNA: TGCGCCAGCAGCCTTGATTGGCAGGGAAGGGCCAAAAACATTCAGTACTTC; CDR3 protein: CASSLDWQGRAKNIQYF
clone size: NA; D gene: NA; J gene: TRBJ1-6; V gene: TRBV10-3; CDR3 DNA: TGTGCCATCAGCCGCGAGGGGCCCGGCTATAATTCACCCCTCCACTTT; CDR3 protein: CAISREGPGYNSPLHF
clone size: few; D gene: TRBD1; J gene: TRBJ2-3; V gene: TRBV9; CDR3 DNA: TGTGCCAGCAGCGTAGTCAGGACAGGGGAAACAGATACGCAGTATTTT; CDR3 protein: CASSVVRTGETDTQYF
clone size: once; D gene: NA; J gene: TRBJ2-7; V gene: TRBV5-1; CDR3 DNA: TGCGCCACCACCGTCGGAGGGGAGCAGTACTTC; CDR3 protein: CATTVGGEQYF
clone size: NA; D gene: TRBD1; J gene: TRBJ1-2; V gene: TRBV20-1; CDR3 DNA: TGCAGTGCTATGGGACAGGGAAGGTTGGATGGCTACACCTTC; CDR3 protein: CSAMGQGRLDGYTF
clone size: few; D gene: NA; J gene: TRBJ2-3; V gene: TRBV18; CDR3 DNA: TGTGCCAGCTCTCACAGGTCCACTAGCACAGATACGCAGTATTTT; CDR3 protein: CASSHRSTSTDTQYF
clone size: NA; D gene: TRBD2; J gene: TRBJ2-1; V gene: TRBV19; CDR3 DNA: TGTGCCAGTAGTCAAGGGACTAGCGGGGAATATGAGCAGTTCTTC; CDR3 protein: CASSQGTSGEYEQFF
clone size: NA; D gene: NA; J gene: TRBJ2-1; V gene: TRBV29-1; CDR3 DNA: TGCAGCGGGAGGCAGGGGCCGGATGAGCAGTTCTTC; CDR3 protein: CSGRQGPDEQFF
clone size: NA; D gene: NA; J gene: TRBJ1-1; V gene: TRBV11-2; CDR3 DNA: TGTGCCAGCAGCTTAATCGCGATGGGGGACACTGAAGCTTTCTTT; CDR3 protein: CASSLIAMGDTEAFF
clone size: once; D gene: NA; J gene: TRBJ2-2; V gene: TRBV7-3; CDR3 DNA: TGTGCCAGCAGTCCAGGCGGGGGCCCGAACACCGGGGAGCTGTTTTTT; CDR3 protein: CASSPGGGPNTGELFF
clone size: NA; D gene: TRBD1; J gene: TRBJ2-7; V gene: TRBV6-2/TRBV6-3; CDR3 DNA: TGTGCCAGCAGAACAGGACAGGGTGGGTCCTACGAGCAGTACTTC; CDR3 protein: CASRTGQGGSYEQYF
clone size: few; D gene: NA; J gene: TRBJ2-3; V gene: TRBV29-1; CDR3 DNA: TGCAGCGCCCGCGGGTCTCGGGGTAGCACAGATACGCAGTATTTT; CDR3 protein: CSARGSRGSTDTQYF
clone size: once; D gene: NA; J gene: TRBJ2-1; V gene: TRBV12-3/TRBV12-4; CDR3 DNA: TGTGCCAGCATAATGTCACAGGGTTTCTCCTACAATGAGCAGTTCTTC; CDR3 protein: CASIMSQGFSYNEQFF
clone size: few; D gene: NA; J gene: TRBJ2-3; V gene: TRBV7-2; CDR3 DNA: TGTGCCAGCAGCTCCTCCACTACAGATACGCAGTATTTT; CDR3 protein: CASSSSTTDTQYF
clone size: NA; D gene: NA; J gene: TRBJ2-4; V gene: TRBV6-2/TRBV6-3; CDR3 DNA: TGTGCCAGCAACCCCAACAGGGCGGCCAAAAACATTCAGTACTTC; CDR3 protein: CASNPNRAAKNIQYF
clone size: NA; D gene: NA; J gene: TRBJ1-2; V gene: TRBV15; CDR3 DNA: TGTGCCACCAGCAACTACCGGGACGAAAGCCCCACCTTC; CDR3 protein: CATSNYRDESPTF
clone size: NA; D gene: NA; J gene: TRBJ2-5; V gene: TRBV19; CDR3 DNA: TGTGCCAGTAGTATAGGTTCCGACATGGGGACCCAGTACTTC; CDR3 protein: CASSIGSDMGTQYF